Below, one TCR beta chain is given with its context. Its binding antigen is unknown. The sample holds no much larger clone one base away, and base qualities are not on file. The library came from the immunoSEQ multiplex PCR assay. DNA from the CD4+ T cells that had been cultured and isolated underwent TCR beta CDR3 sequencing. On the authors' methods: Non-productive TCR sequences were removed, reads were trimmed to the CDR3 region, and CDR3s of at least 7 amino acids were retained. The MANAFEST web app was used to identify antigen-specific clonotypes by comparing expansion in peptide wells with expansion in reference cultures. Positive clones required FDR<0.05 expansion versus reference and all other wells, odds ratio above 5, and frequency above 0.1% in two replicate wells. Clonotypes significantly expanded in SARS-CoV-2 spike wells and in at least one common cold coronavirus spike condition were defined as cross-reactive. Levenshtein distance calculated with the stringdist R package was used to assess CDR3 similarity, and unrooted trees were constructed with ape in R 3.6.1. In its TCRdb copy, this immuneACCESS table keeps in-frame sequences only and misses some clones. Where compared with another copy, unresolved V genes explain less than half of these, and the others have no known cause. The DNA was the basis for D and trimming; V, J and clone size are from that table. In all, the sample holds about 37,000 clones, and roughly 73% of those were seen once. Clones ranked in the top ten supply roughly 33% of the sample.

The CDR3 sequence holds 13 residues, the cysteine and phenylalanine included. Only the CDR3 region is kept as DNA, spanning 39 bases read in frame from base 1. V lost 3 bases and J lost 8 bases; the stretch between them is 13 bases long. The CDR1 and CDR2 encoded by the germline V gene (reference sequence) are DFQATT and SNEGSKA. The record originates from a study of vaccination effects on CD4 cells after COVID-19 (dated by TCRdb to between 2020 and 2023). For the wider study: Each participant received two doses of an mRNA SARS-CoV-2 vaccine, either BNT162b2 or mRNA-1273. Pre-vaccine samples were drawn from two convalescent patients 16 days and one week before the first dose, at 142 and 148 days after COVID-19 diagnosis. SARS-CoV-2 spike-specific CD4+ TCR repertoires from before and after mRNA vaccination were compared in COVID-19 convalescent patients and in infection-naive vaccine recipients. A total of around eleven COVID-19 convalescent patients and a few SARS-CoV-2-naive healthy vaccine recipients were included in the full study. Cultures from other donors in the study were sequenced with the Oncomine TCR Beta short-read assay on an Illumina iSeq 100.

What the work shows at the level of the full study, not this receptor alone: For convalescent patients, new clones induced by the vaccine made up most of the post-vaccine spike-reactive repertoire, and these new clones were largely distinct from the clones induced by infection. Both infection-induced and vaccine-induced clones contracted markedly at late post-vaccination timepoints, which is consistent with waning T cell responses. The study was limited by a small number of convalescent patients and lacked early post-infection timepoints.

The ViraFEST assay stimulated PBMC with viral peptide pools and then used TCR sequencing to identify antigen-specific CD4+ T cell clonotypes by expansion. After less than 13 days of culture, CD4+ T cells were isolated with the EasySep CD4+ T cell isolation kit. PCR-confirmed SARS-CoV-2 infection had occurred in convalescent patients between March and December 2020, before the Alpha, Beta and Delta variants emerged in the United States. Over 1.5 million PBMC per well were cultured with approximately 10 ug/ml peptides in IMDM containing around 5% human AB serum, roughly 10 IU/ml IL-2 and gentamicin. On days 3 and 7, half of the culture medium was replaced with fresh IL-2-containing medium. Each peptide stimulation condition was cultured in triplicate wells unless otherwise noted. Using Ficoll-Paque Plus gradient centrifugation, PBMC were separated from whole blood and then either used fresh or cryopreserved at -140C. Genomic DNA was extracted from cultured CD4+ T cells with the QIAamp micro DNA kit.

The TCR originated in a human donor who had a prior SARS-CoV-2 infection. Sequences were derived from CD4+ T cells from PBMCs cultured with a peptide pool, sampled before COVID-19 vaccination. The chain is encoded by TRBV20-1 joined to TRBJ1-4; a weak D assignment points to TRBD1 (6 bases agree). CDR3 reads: CSASLGTGEKLFF. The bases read TGCAGTGCTAGTTTGGGCACAGGGGAAAAACTGTTTTTT.